These 20 T cell receptor beta chains came from one sample sequenced in a study of T cell clonotyping in hematopoietic cell transplantation. The method was immunoSEQ multiplex PCR; TCRdb's version includes in-frame clones alone and lacks a portion of them. Of 25,000 to 30,000 clones in the sample, roughly 84% were seen once. As for time point: recipient sample about 28 days before transplant, after cytoreduction. The sequenced sample was peripheral blood mononuclear cells, obtained before stem cell transplant. The source of these receptors is a man aged 40-49 years with acute myeloid leukemia. Some clones in this sample may be carry-over from other donors' samples.

The J gene is TRBJ2-2, the V gene TRBV9, with D possibly TRBD2 on 5 matching bases. V lost 3 bases to trimming and J lost 3 bases, with 15 bases between them. The CDR3 runs to 16 residues. Per the germline V gene, CDR1 is SGDLS and CDR2 is YYNGEE. CDR3 in DNA: TGTGCCAGCAGCGCCCGCCGGGAAACCCACACCGGGGAGCTGTTTTTT. Encoded protein: CASSARRETHTGELFF. The variable domain in full, with the rest retrieved from reference TRBV9 and TRBJ2-2, is DSGVTQTPKHLITATGQRVTLRCSPRSGDLSVYWYQQSLDQGLQFLIQYYNGEERAKGNILERFSAQQFPDLHSELNLSSLELGDSALYFCASSARRETHTGELFFGEGSRLTVL.

The genes are TRBV6-1 and TRBJ2-1; TRBD1 agrees at 7 bases. The CDR3 covers 16 residues. Per the germline V gene, CDR1 is MNHNS and CDR2 is SASEGT. The ends lost 4 bases at V and 0 bases at J; junction bases unmatched: 6. The CDR3 protein is CASSGGTASSYNEQFF. In DNA, the CDR3 is TGTGCCAGCAGTGGGGGGACAGCCTCCTCCTACAATGAGCAGTTCTTC.

The chain links TRBV30 to TRBJ1-3; D not resolved. Looked up from germline, CDR1 is GTSNPN and CDR2 is SVGIG (reference sequence). The CDR3 loop spans 15 amino acids. Trimming removed 0 bases from V and 4 bases from J, with 13 bases in between. CDR3 nucleotides: TGTGCCTGGAGTGTAGTGGGAAATATGGGAAACACCATATATTTT. This encodes CAWSVVGNMGNTIYF.

V usage is TRBV11-3 and J usage is TRBJ2-3, with D perhaps given as TRBD1 or TRBD2 (5 bases each). CDR3 length: 13 amino acids. From germline, CDR1 is SGHNT and CDR2 YENEEA. V dropped 5 bases and J dropped 2 bases, with 8 bases sitting between them. The DNA for the CDR3 is TGTGCCAGCAGCCCGGGGCACACAGATACGCAGTATTTT. Encoded protein: CASSPGHTDTQYF.

This sequence joins TRBV5-1 and TRBJ1-4; tentatively, D is TRBD1 (5 bases). Deletions cut 5 bases from V and 8 bases from J, with 19 bases between. The germline V gene encodes CDR1 SGHRS and CDR2 YFSETQ. This CDR3 comprises 15 residues. The CDR3 here is CASRRQRSTSEKLFF. DNA for the CDR3: TGCGCCAGCAGGCGACAGCGGTCAACCTCCGAAAAACTGTTTTTT.

The J gene is TRBJ1-2, the V gene TRBV7-8; D ambiguous. The CDR3 has 13 residues. Deletions cut 1 base from V and 6 bases from J, with 9 bases between. In germline, CDR1 is SGHVS, CDR2 FQNEAQ. The CDR3 loop reads CASSLVELDGYTF. The DNA for the CDR3 is TGTGCCAGCAGCTTAGTCGAGCTGGATGGCTACACCTTC.

The rearrangement links TRBV5-1 to TRBJ2-3; unclear D gene. Germline CDR1 and CDR2: SGHRS and YFSETQ. The V end lost 0 bases, the J end lost 0 bases, and 5 bases lay between the germline ends. This CDR3 spans 14 amino acids. DNA for the CDR3: TGCGCCAGCAGCTTGGTGTCGAGCACAGATACGCAGTATTTT. The encoded protein is CASSLVSSTDTQYF.

The V call is TRBV5-4, the J call TRBJ2-5; D is perhaps TRBD2 (7 bases). Germline V gene lookup returns CDR1 SGHNT and CDR2 YYREEE (reference sequence). This CDR3 comprises 13 residues. V dropped 10 bases and J dropped 5 bases, with 18 bases sitting between them. CDR3: CAFGGGGQETQYF. Here the CDR3 DNA reads TGTGCCTTTGGAGGGGGGGGCCAGGAGACCCAGTACTTC.

This rearrangement joins TRBV4-2 to TRBJ1-4; tentatively, D is TRBD1 (6 bases). The CDR3 is 15 residues long. Trimming cost V 5 bases and J 5 bases, with 15 bases left between them. Germline V lookup: CDR1 LGHNA, CDR2 YNFKEQ. The CDR3 coding sequence is TGTGCCAGCAGCTCCCGGACAGTCAGAAATGAAAAACTGTTTTTT. Translated: CASSSRTVRNEKLFF.

The chain combines TRBV4-3 with TRBJ2-1; 7 positions match TRBD1. The CDR3 spans 13 residues. Germline V gene sequence: CDR1 LGHNA, CDR2 YSLEER. V lost 3 bases and J lost 10; bases outside the gene matches: 6. This chain's CDR3 is CASSQIGGREQFF. CDR3 DNA: TGCGCCAGCAGCCAGATAGGGGGCAGGGAGCAGTTCTTC.

The chain employs TRBV19 and TRBJ1-2; D is uncertain. V lost 5 bases to trimming and J lost 7 bases, with 20 bases between them. From germline, CDR1 is LNHDA and CDR2 SQIVND (reference sequence). The CDR3 runs 15 residues. CDR3 protein: CASSPPLREAGGYTF. The DNA for the CDR3 is TGTGCCAGTAGTCCCCCCTTAAGGGAGGCCGGTGGCTACACCTTC.

This chain uses TRBV19 with TRBJ2-4; 8 bases fit TRBD1. Unmatched junction bases numbered 5, after V lost 5 bases and J lost 5 bases. CDR1 is LNHDA, CDR2 SQIVND, per germline (reference sequence). The CDR3 has 14 amino acids. For the CDR3, the DNA is TGTGCCAGTAGTCCGCAGACAGGGGAAAACATTCAGTACTTC. It encodes CASSPQTGENIQYF.

This chain connects TRBV4-1 to TRBJ2-2; D gene unclear. V dropped 4 bases and J dropped 5 bases, with 17 bases sitting between them. CDR1 MGHRA and CDR2 YSYEKL come from the germline V gene. The CDR3 spans 16 residues. The CDR3 loop is CASSPRSLSETGELFF. CDR3 in DNA: TGCGCCAGCAGCCCCCGGTCTCTTTCAGAAACCGGGGAGCTGTTTTTT.

The CDR3 loop is CASSLPHTGELFF. The CDR3, as DNA: TGTGCCAGCAGCTTGCCTCACACCGGGGAGCTGTTTTTT. The V gene is TRBV5-6, the J gene TRBJ2-2; D remains unclear. The length of the CDR3 is 13 residues. The germline gives CDR1 SGHDT, CDR2 YYEEEE. V lost 1 base to trimming and J lost 3 bases, with 4 bases between them.

This sequence joins TRBV6-6 and TRBJ2-7; no clear D gene. Per germline, CDR1 MNHNY and CDR2 SVGAGI (reference sequence). Trimming pared 0 bases from V and 3 bases from J, leaving 6 bases between. This CDR3 contains 13 residues. The CDR3 coding sequence is TGTGCCAGCAGTTACTCGAACAGCTACGAGCAGTACTTC. Protein product: CASSYSNSYEQYF.

The V gene is TRBV10-3, the J gene TRBJ1-3, with TRBD1 identical over 9 bases. The CDR3 is 15 residues long. Germline loops: CDR1 ENHRY, CDR2 SYGVKD. The V segment lost 11 bases and the J segment 0 bases; nucleotides outside the gene matches: 8. The CDR3 sequence: CAVRDRAISGNTIYF. In DNA, the CDR3 is TGTGCCGTTCGGGACAGGGCCATCTCTGGAAACACCATATATTTT.

This CDR3 reads CASSEAGTFIYGYTF. For the CDR3, the DNA is TGTGCCAGCAGTGAAGCCGGGACATTCATCTATGGCTACACCTTC. The chain links TRBV6-1 to TRBJ1-2, with a weak D call TRBD1 (6 bases). Germline-derived CDR1 and CDR2 are MNHNS and SASEGT. The CDR3 is 15 amino acids. V lost 0 bases to trimming and J lost 4 bases, with 12 bases between them.

This CDR3 reads CASSLPGQAPDTQYF. In nucleotides, the CDR3 is TGTGCCAGCAGCTTACCGGGACAGGCTCCAGATACGCAGTATTTT. The chain carries TRBV7-8 and TRBJ2-3; 8 bases agree with TRBD1. Germline-derived CDR1 and CDR2 are SGHVS and FQNEAQ. V was clipped by 2 bases and J by 4 bases; unmatched bases: 5. The CDR3 sequence is 15 residues long.

V gene TRBV4-3 combines with J gene TRBJ2-3; D gene uncertain. V lost 2 bases and J 4 bases, leaving 7 bases between the germline ends. The CDR3 contains 13 residues. CDR1 is LGHNA, CDR2 YSLEER, per germline. The CDR3 region is CASSQTGADTQYF. Here the CDR3 DNA reads TGCGCCAGCAGCCAAACCGGCGCAGATACGCAGTATTTT.

V usage is TRBV7-2 and J usage is TRBJ2-3; D is perhaps TRBD1 or TRBD2 (5 bases each). V lost 8 bases to trimming and J lost 1 base, with 13 bases between them. This CDR3 is built from 14 residues. Germline assignment: CDR1 SGHTA and CDR2 FQGNSA. CDR3 region: CASRIGTGTDTQYF. The CDR3 DNA reads TGTGCCAGCCGGATAGGGACGGGCACAGATACGCAGTATTTT.